Listed below are T cell receptor beta chains from one sample, sequenced in a study of regulatory T cells in long-lasting Graves disease. TCRdb processed the multiplex PCR reads anew with MiXCR; each CDR3 protein has one entry. The sample has about 320,000 distinct CDR3 sequences; about 18% are singletons. Sequenced here: peripheral blood mononuclear cells (PBMCs), sampled at new diagnosis, from a patient treated with antithyroid drugs. These receptors all come from a female donor with Graves disease. The CDR3 runs from the conserved cysteine through the conserved F or W. The D gene is left open where the match is weak. Some rows have no size entry. The others give once, few or many, or a class for an expanded clone.

v_call: TRBV7-9; d_call: -; cdr3_length: 15; clone_size: few; j_call: TRBJ1-2; cdr3_aa: CASSLPTDHYAGYTF; cdr3_nt: TGTGCCAGCAGCTTACCTACAGATCACTATGCTGGCTACACCTTC
v_call: TRBV7-9; d_call: -; cdr3_length: 16; clone_size: many; j_call: TRBJ2-2; cdr3_aa: CASSSRRAGGTGELFF; cdr3_nt: TGTGCCAGCAGCTCCCGCCGGGCCGGAGGCACCGGGGAGCTGTTTTTT
v_call: TRBV12-3/TRBV12-4; d_call: -; cdr3_length: 15; clone_size: many; j_call: TRBJ1-1; cdr3_aa: CASSPPTSGDTEAFF; cdr3_nt: TGTGCCAGCAGTCCGCCGACCTCAGGGGACACTGAAGCTTTCTTT
v_call: TRBV7-9; d_call: TRBD1; cdr3_length: 14; clone_size: many; j_call: TRBJ2-1; cdr3_aa: CASLGQDEYNEQFF; cdr3_nt: TGTGCCAGCTTGGGACAGGACGAATACAATGAGCAGTTCTTC
v_call: TRBV2; d_call: TRBD2; cdr3_length: 17; clone_size: once; j_call: TRBJ2-1; cdr3_aa: CASSEADGLAGGDEQFF; cdr3_nt: TGTGCCAGCAGTGAAGCGGACGGACTAGCGGGAGGGGATGAGCAGTTCTTC
v_call: TRBV20-1; d_call: TRBD2; cdr3_length: 14; clone_size: once; j_call: TRBJ2-1; cdr3_aa: CSARLADLRNEQFF; cdr3_nt: TGCAGTGCTAGACTAGCGGACCTCCGCAATGAGCAGTTCTTC
v_call: TRBV4-2; d_call: TRBD2; cdr3_length: 17; clone_size: -; j_call: TRBJ2-3; cdr3_aa: CASSQEETGLTGDTQYF; cdr3_nt: TGTGCCAGCAGCCAAGAAGAGACGGGACTAACTGGAGATACGCAGTATTTT
v_call: TRBV30; d_call: -; cdr3_length: 13; clone_size: many; j_call: TRBJ1-2; cdr3_aa: CAWGLRRPVGYTF; cdr3_nt: TGTGCCTGGGGGCTCCGCAGGCCGGTTGGCTACACCTTC
v_call: TRBV11-3; d_call: -; cdr3_length: 16; clone_size: many; j_call: TRBJ1-1; cdr3_aa: CASSLTVVGMNTEAFF; cdr3_nt: TGTGCCAGCAGCTTAACGGTGGTGGGAATGAACACTGAAGCTTTCTTT
v_call: TRBV5-1; d_call: TRBD2; cdr3_length: 13; clone_size: -; j_call: TRBJ2-7; cdr3_aa: CASSSTSAYEQYF; cdr3_nt: TGCGCCAGCAGCTCTACTAGCGCTTACGAGCAGTACTTC
v_call: TRBV28; d_call: -; cdr3_length: 16; clone_size: many; j_call: TRBJ2-2; cdr3_aa: CASSLTFQGKTGELFF; cdr3_nt: TGTGCCAGCAGTTTGACCTTCCAGGGTAAAACCGGGGAGCTGTTTTTT
v_call: TRBV5-1; d_call: TRBD2; cdr3_length: 15; clone_size: many; j_call: TRBJ2-1; cdr3_aa: CASSLEGLAAQKQFF; cdr3_nt: TGCGCCAGCAGCTTGGAAGGACTAGCGGCCCAAAAGCAGTTCTTC
v_call: TRBV6-2/TRBV6-3; d_call: -; cdr3_length: 15; clone_size: few; j_call: TRBJ2-1; cdr3_aa: CASSYSGVGGGEQFF; cdr3_nt: TGTGCCAGCAGTTACTCGGGGGTAGGAGGCGGTGAGCAGTTCTTC
v_call: TRBV7-6; d_call: TRBD1; cdr3_length: 18; clone_size: -; j_call: TRBJ2-1; cdr3_aa: CASSLTPSGQVGYNEQFF; cdr3_nt: TGTGCCAGCAGCTTAACCCCTTCCGGACAGGTGGGATACAATGAGCAGTTCTTC
v_call: TRBV5-1; d_call: -; cdr3_length: 14; clone_size: many; j_call: TRBJ2-3; cdr3_aa: CASSGSASTDTQYF; cdr3_nt: TGCGCCAGCAGCGGTAGCGCAAGCACAGATACGCAGTATTTT
v_call: TRBV12-3/TRBV12-4; d_call: -; cdr3_length: 14; clone_size: few; j_call: TRBJ1-5; cdr3_aa: CAGSLGGRDQPQHF; cdr3_nt: TGTGCCGGCAGTTTAGGGGGAAGGGATCAGCCCCAGCATTTT
v_call: TRBV19; d_call: TRBD1; cdr3_length: 15; clone_size: many; j_call: TRBJ2-7; cdr3_aa: CASSTRTGWEYEQYF; cdr3_nt: TGTGCCAGTAGTACTCGGACAGGGTGGGAGTACGAGCAGTACTTC
v_call: TRBV6-1; d_call: TRBD1; cdr3_length: 12; clone_size: many; j_call: TRBJ2-7; cdr3_aa: CASDRGLYEQYF; cdr3_nt: TGTGCTTCGGACAGGGGGCTTTACGAGCAGTACTTC
v_call: TRBV20-1; d_call: -; cdr3_length: 11; clone_size: few; j_call: TRBJ2-5; cdr3_aa: CSARGPETQYF; cdr3_nt: TGCAGTGCTAGAGGCCCGGAGACCCAGTACTTC
v_call: TRBV12-3/TRBV12-4; d_call: TRBD2; cdr3_length: 16; clone_size: many; j_call: TRBJ2-1; cdr3_aa: CASSPSSGDYYNEQFF; cdr3_nt: TGTGCCAGCAGTCCGTCGAGCGGGGACTATTACAATGAGCAGTTCTTC
v_call: TRBV9; d_call: -; cdr3_length: 16; clone_size: many; j_call: TRBJ2-2; cdr3_aa: CASSVAPGPNTGELFF; cdr3_nt: TGTGCCAGCAGCGTAGCCCCGGGACCAAACACCGGGGAGCTGTTTTTT
v_call: TRBV11-3; d_call: -; cdr3_length: 13; clone_size: many; j_call: TRBJ2-3; cdr3_aa: CASSFWRADTQYF; cdr3_nt: TGTGCCAGCAGCTTCTGGAGGGCAGATACGCAGTATTTT
v_call: TRBV24-1; d_call: -; cdr3_length: 18; clone_size: many; j_call: TRBJ2-3; cdr3_aa: CATSDRRQSPPSTDTQYF; cdr3_nt: TGTGCCACCAGTGACCGAAGACAGTCCCCCCCTAGCACAGATACGCAGTATTTT
v_call: TRBV2; d_call: -; cdr3_length: 13; clone_size: many; j_call: TRBJ2-1; cdr3_aa: CASSLTSYNEQFF; cdr3_nt: TGTGCCAGCAGTTTGACGAGCTACAATGAGCAGTTCTTC
v_call: TRBV5-1; d_call: TRBD1; cdr3_length: 18; clone_size: -; j_call: TRBJ1-4; cdr3_aa: CASSLGQGGLTTNEKLFF; cdr3_nt: TGCGCCAGCAGCTTGGGACAGGGGGGCCTTACAACTAATGAAAAACTGTTTTTT
v_call: TRBV14; d_call: TRBD2; cdr3_length: 15; clone_size: many; j_call: TRBJ2-7; cdr3_aa: CASSTGAGGPYEQYF; cdr3_nt: TGTGCCAGCAGCACAGGAGCGGGAGGGCCCTACGAGCAGTACTTC
v_call: TRBV7-9; d_call: TRBD1; cdr3_length: 16; clone_size: many; j_call: TRBJ2-1; cdr3_aa: CASSLGDRNFYNEQFF; cdr3_nt: TGTGCCAGCAGCTTAGGGGACAGGAATTTCTACAATGAGCAGTTCTTC
v_call: TRBV18; d_call: TRBD2; cdr3_length: 16; clone_size: -; j_call: TRBJ2-1; cdr3_aa: CASSPLTSGSVDEQFF; cdr3_nt: TGTGCCAGCTCACCACTGACTAGCGGGAGCGTCGATGAGCAGTTCTTC
v_call: TRBV20-1; d_call: TRBD1; cdr3_length: 15; clone_size: -; j_call: TRBJ2-7; cdr3_aa: CSARDIRTGGYEQYF; cdr3_nt: TGCAGTGCTAGAGATATCAGGACAGGGGGATACGAGCAGTACTTC
v_call: TRBV28; d_call: TRBD1; cdr3_length: 16; clone_size: many; j_call: TRBJ2-3; cdr3_aa: CASSSPGTGVTDTQYF; cdr3_nt: TGTGCCAGCAGTTCTCCCGGGACAGGGGTCACAGATACGCAGTATTTT
v_call: TRBV9; d_call: TRBD2; cdr3_length: 15; clone_size: many; j_call: TRBJ2-2; cdr3_aa: CASSASGADTGELFF; cdr3_nt: TGTGCCAGCAGCGCTAGCGGGGCAGACACCGGGGAGCTGTTTTTT
v_call: TRBV12-3/TRBV12-4; d_call: TRBD2; cdr3_length: 16; clone_size: many; j_call: TRBJ2-3; cdr3_aa: CASSSILAGVGNTQYF; cdr3_nt: TGTGCCAGCAGTTCCATACTAGCGGGAGTGGGAAATACGCAGTATTTT
v_call: TRBV24-1; d_call: -; cdr3_length: 15; clone_size: many; j_call: TRBJ2-1; cdr3_aa: CATSDLGLARNEQFF; cdr3_nt: TGTGCCACCAGTGATTTAGGGCTGGCCCGCAATGAGCAGTTCTTC